Here is one T cell receptor beta chain with its context. This sample is part of a study of follicular helper T cells after annual influenza vaccination. Sequenced by immunoSEQ multiplex PCR; TCRdb stores in-frame clones only, minus some. Here the sample spans more than 9,500 clones, 80% being singletons. Noted time point: 2015-2016 season, pre-vaccination. This clonotype was obtained from an adult who received the influenza vaccine. The sample here was CXCR5+ CD38- circulating T follicular helper cells from blood, taken on the day of influenza vaccination. This sample's subset: circulating Tfh, non-naive CD4+CXCR5+PD-1+ (ICOS+CD38+ or ICOS-CD38-).

For the CDR3, the DNA is TGTGCCAGCAGTGGTCTAGCGGGGGGCCCACGGAGCACAGATACGCAGTATTTT. It translates to CASSGLAGGPRSTDTQYF. The V gene is TRBV2, the J gene TRBJ2-3; 11 bases map to TRBD2. Trimming removed 4 bases from V and 0 bases from J; junction bases left unmatched: 9. This CDR3 comprises 18 residues. Germline V gene sequence: CDR1 SNHLY, CDR2 FYNNEI.